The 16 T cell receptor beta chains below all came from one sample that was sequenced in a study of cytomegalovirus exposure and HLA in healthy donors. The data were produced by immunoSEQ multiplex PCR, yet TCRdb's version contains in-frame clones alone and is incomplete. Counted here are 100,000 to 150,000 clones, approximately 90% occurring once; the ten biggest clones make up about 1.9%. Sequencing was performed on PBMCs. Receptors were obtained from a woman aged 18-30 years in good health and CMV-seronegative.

In DNA form, the CDR3 reads TGTGCCAGCAGCTTACGAGGGAAAGATACGCAGTATTTT. Its translation: CASSLRGKDTQYF. The V gene is TRBV7-3, the J gene TRBJ2-3, with D perhaps TRBD2 (5 bases). The CDR3 loop spans 13 amino acids. The germline V gene encodes CDR1 SGHTA and CDR2 FQGTGA. With 2 bases removed from V and 5 bases from J, the gap between germline ends came to 8 bases. Variable domain in full (rest from reference TRBV7-3 and TRBJ2-3): GAGVSQTPSNKVTEKGKYVELRCDPISGHTALYWYRQSLGQGPEFLIYFQGTGAADDSGLPNDRFFAVRPEGSVSTLKIQRTERGDSAVYLCASSLRGKDTQYFGPGTRLTVL.

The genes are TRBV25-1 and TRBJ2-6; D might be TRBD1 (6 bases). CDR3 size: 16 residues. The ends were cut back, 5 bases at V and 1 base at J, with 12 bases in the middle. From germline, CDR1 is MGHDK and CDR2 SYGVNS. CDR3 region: CASSKTGKSGANVLTF. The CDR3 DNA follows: TGTGCCAGCAGTAAAACAGGGAAATCTGGGGCCAACGTCCTGACTTTC.

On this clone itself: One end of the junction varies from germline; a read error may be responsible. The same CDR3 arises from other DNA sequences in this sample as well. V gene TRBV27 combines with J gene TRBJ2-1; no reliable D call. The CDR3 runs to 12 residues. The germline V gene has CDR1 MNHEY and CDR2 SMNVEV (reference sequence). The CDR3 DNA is TGTGCCAGCACGTCTGCGGCCAATGAACAGTTCTTC. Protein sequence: CASTSAANEQFF.

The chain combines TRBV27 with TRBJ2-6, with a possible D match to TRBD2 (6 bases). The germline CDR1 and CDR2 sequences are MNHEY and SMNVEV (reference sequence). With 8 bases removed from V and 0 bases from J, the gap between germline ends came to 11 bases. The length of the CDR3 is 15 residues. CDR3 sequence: CASGGATSGANVLTF. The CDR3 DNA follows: TGTGCCAGCGGCGGGGCGACCTCTGGGGCCAACGTCCTGACTTTC.

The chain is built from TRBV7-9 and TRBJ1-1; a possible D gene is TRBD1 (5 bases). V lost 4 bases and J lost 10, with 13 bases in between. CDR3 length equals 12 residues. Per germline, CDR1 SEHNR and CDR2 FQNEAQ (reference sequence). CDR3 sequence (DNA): TGTGCCAGCAGCTGGGGGGAAATGGGAGCTTTCTTT. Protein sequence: CASSWGEMGAFF. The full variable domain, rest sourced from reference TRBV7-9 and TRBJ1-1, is DTGVSQNPRHKITKRGQNVTFRCDPISEHNRLYWYRQTLGQGPEFLTYFQNEAQLEKSRLLSDRFSAERPKGSFSTLEIQRTEQGDSAMYLCASSWGEMGAFFGQGTRLTVV.

In nucleotides, the CDR3 is TGTGCCAGCAGTTCCGGGACTAGCGGCCGCTACGAGCAGTACTTC. This encodes CASSSGTSGRYEQYF. This chain joins TRBV27 and TRBJ2-7; 11 positions agree with TRBD2. This CDR3 is 15 amino acids long. V dropped 4 bases and J dropped 3; count of bases not matched to a gene: 5. Germline V gene sequence: CDR1 MNHEY, CDR2 SMNVEV (reference sequence).

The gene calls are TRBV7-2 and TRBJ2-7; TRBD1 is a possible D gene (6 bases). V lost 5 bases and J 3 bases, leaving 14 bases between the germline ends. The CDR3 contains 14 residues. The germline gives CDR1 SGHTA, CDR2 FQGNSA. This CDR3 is CASSPRTEHYEQYF. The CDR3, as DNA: TGTGCCAGCAGCCCTCGGACAGAACACTACGAGCAGTACTTC. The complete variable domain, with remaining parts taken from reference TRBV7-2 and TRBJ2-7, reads GAGVSQSPSNKVTEKGKDVELRCDPISGHTALYWYRQSLGQGLEFLIYFQGNSAPDKSGLPSDRFSAERTGGSVSTLTIQRTQQEDSAVYLCASSPRTEHYEQYFGPGTRLTVT.

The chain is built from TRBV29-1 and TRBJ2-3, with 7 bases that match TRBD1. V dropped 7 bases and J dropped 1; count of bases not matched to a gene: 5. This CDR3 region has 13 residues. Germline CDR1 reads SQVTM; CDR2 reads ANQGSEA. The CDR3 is CSARQGGTDTQYF. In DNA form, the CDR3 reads TGCAGCGCCCGACAGGGAGGCACAGATACGCAGTATTTT.

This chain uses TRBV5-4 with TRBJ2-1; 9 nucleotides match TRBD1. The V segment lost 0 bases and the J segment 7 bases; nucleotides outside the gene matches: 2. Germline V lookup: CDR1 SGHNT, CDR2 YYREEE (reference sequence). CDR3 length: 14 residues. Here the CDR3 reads CASSLDGTGNEQFF. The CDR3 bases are TGTGCCAGCAGCTTGGATGGGACAGGGAATGAGCAGTTCTTC.

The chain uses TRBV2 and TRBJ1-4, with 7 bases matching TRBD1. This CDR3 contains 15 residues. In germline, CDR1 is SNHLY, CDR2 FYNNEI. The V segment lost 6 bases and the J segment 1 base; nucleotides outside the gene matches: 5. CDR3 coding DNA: TGTGCCAGCAGCCTTTACAGGGGAACTAATGAAAAACTGTTTTTT. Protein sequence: CASSLYRGTNEKLFF.

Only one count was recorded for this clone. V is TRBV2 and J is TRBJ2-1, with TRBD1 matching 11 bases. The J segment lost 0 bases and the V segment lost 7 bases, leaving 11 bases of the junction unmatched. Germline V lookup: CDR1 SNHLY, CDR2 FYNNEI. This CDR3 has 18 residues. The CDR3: CASKKDGTGGSSYNEQFF. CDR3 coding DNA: TGTGCCAGCAAAAAAGACGGGACAGGGGGAAGCTCCTACAATGAGCAGTTCTTC.

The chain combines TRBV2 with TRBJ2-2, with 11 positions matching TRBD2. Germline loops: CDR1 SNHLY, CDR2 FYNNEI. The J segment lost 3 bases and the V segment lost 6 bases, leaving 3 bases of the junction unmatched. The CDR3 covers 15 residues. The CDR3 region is CASRGTSGYTGELFF. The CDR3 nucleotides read TGTGCCAGCAGGGGGACTAGCGGCTACACCGGGGAGCTGTTTTTT.

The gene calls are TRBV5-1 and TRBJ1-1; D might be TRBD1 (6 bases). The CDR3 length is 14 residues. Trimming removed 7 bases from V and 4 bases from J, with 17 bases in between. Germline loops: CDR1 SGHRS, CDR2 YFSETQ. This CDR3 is CASGRGAGATEAFF. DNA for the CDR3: TGCGCCAGCGGCAGGGGTGCGGGGGCCACTGAAGCTTTCTTT. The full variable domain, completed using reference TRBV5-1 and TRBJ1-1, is KAGVTQTPRYLIKTRGQQVTLSCSPISGHRSVSWYQQTPGQGLQFLFEYFSETQRNKGNFPGRFSGRQFSNSRSEMNVSTLELGDSALYLCASGRGAGATEAFFGQGTRLTVV.

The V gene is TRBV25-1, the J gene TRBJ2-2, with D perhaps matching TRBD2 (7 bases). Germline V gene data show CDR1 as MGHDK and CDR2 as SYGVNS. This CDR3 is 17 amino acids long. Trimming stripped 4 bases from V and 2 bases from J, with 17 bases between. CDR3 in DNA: TGTGCCAGCAGTGGCCCGAGGGGGGGGCTCAACACCGGGGAGCTGTTTTTT. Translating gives CASSGPRGGLNTGELFF. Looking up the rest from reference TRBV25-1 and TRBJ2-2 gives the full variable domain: EADIYQTPRYLVIGTGKKITLECSQTMGHDKMYWYQQDPGMELHLIHYSYGVNSTEKGDLSSESTVSRIRTEHFPLTLESARPSHTSQYLCASSGPRGGLNTGELFFGEGSRLTVL.

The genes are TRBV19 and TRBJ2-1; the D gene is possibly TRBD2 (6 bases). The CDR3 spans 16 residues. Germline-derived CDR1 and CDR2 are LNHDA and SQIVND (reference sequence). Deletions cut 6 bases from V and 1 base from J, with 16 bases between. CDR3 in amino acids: CASRYRAEGSYNEQFF. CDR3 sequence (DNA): TGTGCCAGTAGGTATCGGGCGGAGGGATCCTACAATGAGCAGTTCTTC.

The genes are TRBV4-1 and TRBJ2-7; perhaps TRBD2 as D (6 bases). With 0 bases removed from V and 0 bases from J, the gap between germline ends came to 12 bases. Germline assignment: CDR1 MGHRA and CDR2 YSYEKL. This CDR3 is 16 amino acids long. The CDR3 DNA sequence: TGCGCCAGCAGCCAAGATTTGGATAGCGGCTCCTACGAGCAGTACTTC. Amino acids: CASSQDLDSGSYEQYF.